These 24 T cell receptor beta chains share one sample of origin, sequenced in a study of T cells expressing NK-cell markers. TCRdb re-called the 5' RACE reads, yielding one record per CDR3 amino acid sequence without DNA. Here the sample table reports 300,000 to 450,000 distinct CDR3 sequences. The sequenced sample consisted of blood T cells: a sorted CD56 or NKG2C T cell subset, CD4+ or CD8+ T cells, or bulk PBMC T cells (not recorded which). The receptor set was obtained from a man aged 18-70 years in good health.

The chain links TRBV7-9 to TRBJ2-1; TCRdb's D gene call, TRBD1, goes unchecked for lack of DNA. The length of the CDR3 is 13 residues. Germline CDR1 is SEHNR and CDR2 is FQNEAQ (reference sequence). The CDR3 here is CASSSDRGFRQFF.

V usage is TRBV29-1 and J usage is TRBJ1-4; lacking DNA, the TRBD1 call made by TCRdb goes unchecked. This CDR3 is 15 amino acids long. The germline gives CDR1 SQVTM, CDR2 ANQGSEA. This CDR3 is CSVEGIGGENEKLFF.

The gene calls are TRBV6-2 or TRBV6-3 and TRBJ2-2. Germline V gene data show CDR1 as MNHEY and CDR2 as SVGEGT. The CDR3 covers 13 residues. The CDR3 sequence: CASRPGYTGELFF.

The CDR3 loop is CASSLGGDSGNEQFF. The rearrangement links TRBV7-6 to TRBJ2-1; absent DNA, TCRdb's TRBD2 call cannot be checked. Germline V CDR1 and CDR2: SGHVS, FNYEAQ. The CDR3 sequence is 15 residues long. The entire variable domain, with the rest obtained from reference TRBV7-6 and TRBJ2-1, is as follows: GAGVSQSPRYKVTKRGQDVALRCDPISGHVSLYWYRQALGQGPEFLTYFNYEAQQDKSGLPNDRFSAERPEGSISTLTIQRTEQRDSAMYRCASSLGGDSGNEQFFGPGTRLTVL.

The chain combines TRBV18 with TRBJ2-5. CDR1 and CDR2 from the germline V gene are KGHSH and LQKENI. CDR3 length: 14 residues. This CDR3 reads CASSPYGTQETQYF.

The chain recombines TRBV28 with TRBJ2-3; no DNA is available, so the TRBD2 call from TCRdb remains unchecked. The CDR3 is 15 residues long. Germline CDR1 reads MDHEN; CDR2 reads SYDVKM. CDR3 sequence: CATSLAGGTTDTQYF.

This chain links TRBV21-1 with TRBJ2-7. TRBV21-1 is a pseudogene. This CDR3 is built from 15 residues. The CDR3: CASSTQKVAAYEQYF.

J is TRBJ1-4 and V is TRBV9; TCRdb indicates TRBD1, and absent DNA this call remains unverified. The germline V gene encodes CDR1 SGDLS and CDR2 YYNGEE. The CDR3 is 15 amino acids. The chain's CDR3 is CASSVGDRVAEKLFF.

The J gene is TRBJ2-3, the V gene TRBV5-8; the D gene TCRdb calls, TRBD2, cannot be checked with no DNA. The CDR3 runs to 17 residues. Germline CDR1 SGHTS, CDR2 YDEGEE. CDR3: CASSRRTIAGGTDTQYF.

The genes are TRBV7-6 and TRBJ1-1; the D gene TCRdb calls, TRBD1, cannot be checked with no DNA. The CDR3 covers 14 residues. The germline V gene encodes CDR1 SGHVS and CDR2 FNYEAQ. CDR3 region: CASSRQQGNTEAFF.

V and J are TRBV7-2 and TRBJ2-3; TCRdb names TRBD2, which stays unverified in the absence of DNA. The CDR3 extends over 13 amino acids. Germline V gene lookup returns CDR1 SGHTA and CDR2 FQGNSA. This CDR3 is CASTPLAGDTQYF.

The chain joins TRBV7-6 to TRBJ2-7; with no DNA, the TCRdb D assignment of TRBD1 cannot be verified. CDR1 is SGHVS, CDR2 FNYEAQ, per germline. This CDR3 is built from 14 residues. This CDR3 is CASTEGGSIGEQYF.

CDR3 protein: CASSRSVRGYEQFF. The chain recombines TRBV7-9 with TRBJ2-1; TCRdb reports TRBD1, a call that lacks DNA to check it against. Germline CDR1 reads SEHNR; CDR2 reads FQNEAQ (reference sequence). This CDR3 region has 14 residues.

The chain couples TRBV10-1 to TRBJ2-3. The CDR3 extends over 13 amino acids. The germline V gene encodes CDR1 WNHNN and CDR2 SYGVQD (reference sequence). This CDR3 reads CANDLASTDTQYF.

The V and J genes are TRBV12-3 or TRBV12-4 and TRBJ2-7; TCRdb reports TRBD1, a call that lacks DNA to check it against. This CDR3 comprises 14 residues. CDR3 loop: CASSGQGSEYEQYF.

The chain has TRBV9 and TRBJ2-5; checking the TCRdb D call of TRBD2 is not possible without DNA. This CDR3 is built from 16 residues. The V gene's germline CDR1 is SGDLS and CDR2 YYNGEE. CDR3 loop: CASSVGGGVKQETQYF. The full variable domain, its missing parts supplied by reference TRBV9 and TRBJ2-5, is DSGVTQTPKHLITATGQRVTLRCSPRSGDLSVYWYQQSLDQGLQFLIQYYNGEERAKGNILERFSAQQFPDLHSELNLSSLELGDSALYFCASSVGGGVKQETQYFGPGTRLLVL.

This rearrangement joins TRBV12-5 to TRBJ2-6; TCRdb's assignment of TRBD1 cannot be checked, as there is no DNA. The CDR3 length is 17 residues. CDR1 is LGHNT and CDR2 is FRNRAP in the germline V gene. The CDR3 spells CASGSFSPPSGANVLTF.

The gene calls are TRBV11-2 and TRBJ2-1; absent DNA, TCRdb's TRBD2 call cannot be checked. The CDR3 has 16 residues. The germline V gene encodes CDR1 SGHAT and CDR2 FQNNGV. CDR3: CASSSNARGAWNEQFF.

The CDR3 is CSVEDTGSRTEAFF. The rearrangement links TRBV29-1 to TRBJ1-1. This CDR3 has 14 amino acids. Germline values: CDR1 SQVTM, CDR2 ANQGSEA.

The chain couples TRBV7-9 to TRBJ2-7. The germline gives CDR1 SEHNR, CDR2 FQNEAQ (reference sequence). The CDR3 contains 13 residues. CDR3 residues: CASSSNHGVEQYF.

The chain couples TRBV12-3 or TRBV12-4 to TRBJ2-3; TCRdb's D call, TRBD2, is unchecked because there is no DNA. The CDR3 runs 12 residues. The CDR3: CASSPGSSTQYF.

This sequence joins TRBV7-8 and TRBJ2-5; TCRdb's D gene call, TRBD1, goes unchecked for lack of DNA. There are 13 residues in the CDR3. The germline V gene has CDR1 SGHVS and CDR2 FQNEAQ. The CDR3 is CASSQDRDWTQYF. Complete variable domain (other parts from reference TRBV7-8 and TRBJ2-5): GAGVSQSPRYKVAKRGQDVALRCDPISGHVSLFWYQQALGQGPEFLTYFQNEAQLDKSGLPSDRFFAERPEGSVSTLKIQRTQQEDSAVYLCASSQDRDWTQYFGPGTRLLVL.

This chain joins TRBV18 and TRBJ2-3; TCRdb calls TRBD1, which cannot be checked without DNA. CDR3 length: 17 residues. In germline, CDR1 is KGHSH, CDR2 LQKENI. CDR3 protein: CASSPPGTGWSTDTQYF.

This chain links TRBV5-5 with TRBJ1-1; TCRdb designates TRBD1, a call that cannot be tested without DNA. CDR1 is SGHKS and CDR2 is YYEKEE in the germline V gene (reference sequence). This CDR3 contains 15 residues. The CDR3 here is CASSLPRIGTAEAFF.